The TCR beta chain described here comes from a study of cytomegalovirus exposure and HLA in healthy donors. Per the germline V gene, CDR1 is SGDLS and CDR2 is YYNGEE. This CDR3 comprises 15 residues. Trimming took off 0 bases at V and 6 bases at J, with 15 bases between the two ends. A remark on this clone: The antigen remains unidentified.

Study-wide findings and caveats: Indistinguishable V segments such as TRBV6-2 and TRBV6-3 were excluded.

13 Jbeta primers and 60 Vbeta primers were used for the PCR. Only in-frame clones appear in the TCRdb table, and some are missing; sequencing was by immunoSEQ multiplex PCR. The data hold 100,000 to 150,000 clones, with roughly four fifths observed a single time. Sequencing input: PBMCs. The chain employs TRBV9 and TRBJ1-2; perhaps TRBD1 as D (6 bases). This clonotype originated in a girl aged 2 to 10 in good health and CMV-seronegative. The CDR3 here is CASSVGVRGVHGYTF. The CDR3 DNA reads TGTGCCAGCAGCGTAGGAGTCAGGGGAGTCCATGGCTACACCTTC. Variable domain in full (rest from reference TRBV9 and TRBJ1-2): DSGVTQTPKHLITATGQRVTLRCSPRSGDLSVYWYQQSLDQGLQFLIQYYNGEERAKGNILERFSAQQFPDLHSELNLSSLELGDSALYFCASSVGVRGVHGYTFGSGTRLTVV.